This TCR beta chain was documented in a study of Graves' ophthalmopathy and Graves' hyperthyroidism. In the study overall: Ahead of any treatment, peripheral blood was obtained at the initial diagnosis.

This clonotype has just a few counts. The V gene's germline CDR1 is SGHVT and CDR2 SQSDAQ. V shed 5 bases and J 7 bases; nucleotides not matched to a gene: 8. CDR3 size: 15 residues. The authors amplified TCR beta CDR3 regions from RNA transcripts. RT-PCR was first run with HTBI primers, then multiplex PCR in a second round. TCRdb reprocessed the multiplex PCR reads via MiXCR and lists one record per CDR3 protein. The sample records about 740,000 distinct CDR3 sequences, 40% being singletons. J is TRBJ1-4 and V is TRBV7-4; TRBD1 agrees at 9 bases. The sequencing input was peripheral blood. The source is an adult man with Graves' ophthalmopathy. The CDR3 here is CASSQGGQGSEKLFF. The CDR3 bases are TGTGCCAGCAGCCAAGGTGGACAGGGGAGTGAAAAACTGTTTTTT.